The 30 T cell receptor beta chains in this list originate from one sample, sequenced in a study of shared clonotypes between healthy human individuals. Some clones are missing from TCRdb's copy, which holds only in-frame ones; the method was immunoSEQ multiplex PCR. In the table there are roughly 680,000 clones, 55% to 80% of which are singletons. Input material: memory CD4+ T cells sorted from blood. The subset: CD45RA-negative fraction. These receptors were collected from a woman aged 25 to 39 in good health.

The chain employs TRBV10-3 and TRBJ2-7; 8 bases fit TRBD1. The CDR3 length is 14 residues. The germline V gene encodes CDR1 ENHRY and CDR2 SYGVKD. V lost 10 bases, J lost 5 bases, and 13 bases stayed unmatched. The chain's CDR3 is CATRGTGLINEQYF. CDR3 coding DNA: TGTGCCACCCGGGGGACAGGCCTGATTAACGAGCAGTACTTC.

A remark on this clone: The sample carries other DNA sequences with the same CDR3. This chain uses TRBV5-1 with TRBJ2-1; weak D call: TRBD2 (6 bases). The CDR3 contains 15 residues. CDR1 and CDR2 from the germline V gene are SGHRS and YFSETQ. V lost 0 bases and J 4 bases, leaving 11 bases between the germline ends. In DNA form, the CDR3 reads TGCGCCAGCAGCTTGGATTCGGGACTGTACAATGAGCAGTTCTTC. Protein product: CASSLDSGLYNEQFF.

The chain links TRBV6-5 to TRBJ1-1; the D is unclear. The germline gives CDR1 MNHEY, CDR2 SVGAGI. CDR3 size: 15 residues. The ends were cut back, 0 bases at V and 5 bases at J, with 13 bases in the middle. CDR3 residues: CASSYSIVGLTEAFF. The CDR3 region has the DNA TGTGCCAGCAGTTACTCTATCGTCGGCTTAACTGAAGCTTTCTTT.

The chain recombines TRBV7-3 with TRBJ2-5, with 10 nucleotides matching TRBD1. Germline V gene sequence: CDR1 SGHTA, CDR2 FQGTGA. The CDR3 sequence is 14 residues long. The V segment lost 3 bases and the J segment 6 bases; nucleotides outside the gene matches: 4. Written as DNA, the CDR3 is TGTGCCAGCAGCTTCGGACAGGGGGTAAAGACCCAGTACTTC. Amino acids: CASSFGQGVKTQYF.

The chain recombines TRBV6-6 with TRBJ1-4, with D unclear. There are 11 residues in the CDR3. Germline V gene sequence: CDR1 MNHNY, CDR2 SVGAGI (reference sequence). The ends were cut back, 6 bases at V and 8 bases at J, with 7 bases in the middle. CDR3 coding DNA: TGTGCCAGCAGGGACTACGAAAAACTGTTTTTT. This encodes CASRDYEKLFF.

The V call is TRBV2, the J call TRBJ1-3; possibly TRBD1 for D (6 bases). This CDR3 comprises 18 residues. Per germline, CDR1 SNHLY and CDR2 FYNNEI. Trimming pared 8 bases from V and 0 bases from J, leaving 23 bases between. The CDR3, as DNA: TGTGCCAGCGGCGGGAGGAGGGCAGGGGTTACCTCTGGAAACACCATATATTTT. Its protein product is CASGGRRAGVTSGNTIYF.

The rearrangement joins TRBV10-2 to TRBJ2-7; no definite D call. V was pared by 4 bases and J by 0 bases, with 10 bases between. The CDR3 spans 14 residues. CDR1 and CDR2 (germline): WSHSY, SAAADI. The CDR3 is CASSVDGSSYEQYF. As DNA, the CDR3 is TGCGCCAGCAGTGTAGACGGGTCCTCCTACGAGCAGTACTTC.

In nucleotides, the CDR3 is TGTGCCAGCAGTGCCCCGGGACAGGGTAATGAAAAACTGTTTTTT. Translation: CASSAPGQGNEKLFF. The chain combines TRBV2 with TRBJ1-4; 9 nucleotides align to TRBD1. There are 15 residues in the CDR3. Germline V gene data show CDR1 as SNHLY and CDR2 as FYNNEI. The V and J ends lost 4 bases and 4 bases, in that order; junction bases with no gene match: 4.

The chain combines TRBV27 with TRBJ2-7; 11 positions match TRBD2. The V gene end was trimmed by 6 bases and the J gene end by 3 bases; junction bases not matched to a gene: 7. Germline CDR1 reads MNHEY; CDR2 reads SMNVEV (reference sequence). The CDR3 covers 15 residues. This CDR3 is CASSRTGTSGYEQYF. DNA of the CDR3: TGTGCCAGCAGCCGGACCGGGACTAGCGGCTACGAGCAGTACTTC.

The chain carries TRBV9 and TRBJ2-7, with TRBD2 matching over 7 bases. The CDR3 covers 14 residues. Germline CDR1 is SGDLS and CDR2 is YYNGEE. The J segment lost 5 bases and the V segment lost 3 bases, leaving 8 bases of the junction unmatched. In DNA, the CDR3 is TGTGCCAGCAGCGCGAGCGGGAAACTGGACGAGCAGTACTTC. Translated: CASSASGKLDEQYF.

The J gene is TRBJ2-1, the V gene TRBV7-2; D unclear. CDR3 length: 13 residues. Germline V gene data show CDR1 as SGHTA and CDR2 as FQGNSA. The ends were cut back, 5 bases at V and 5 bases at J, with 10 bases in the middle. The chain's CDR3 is CASSHRMNNEQFF. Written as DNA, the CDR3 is TGTGCCAGCAGCCATAGGATGAACAATGAGCAGTTCTTC.

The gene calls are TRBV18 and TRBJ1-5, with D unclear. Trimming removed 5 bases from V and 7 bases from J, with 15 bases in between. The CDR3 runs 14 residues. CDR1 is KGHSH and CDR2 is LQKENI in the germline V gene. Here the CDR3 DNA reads TGTGCCAGCTCATCGGGAGTCCGGGGACAGCCCCAGCATTTT. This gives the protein CASSSGVRGQPQHF.

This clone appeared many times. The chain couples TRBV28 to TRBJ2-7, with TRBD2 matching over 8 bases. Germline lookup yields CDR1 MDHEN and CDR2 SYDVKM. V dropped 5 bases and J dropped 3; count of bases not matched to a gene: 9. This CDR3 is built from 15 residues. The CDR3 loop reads CASSPQVAGIYEQYF. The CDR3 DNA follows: TGTGCCAGCAGTCCGCAGGTAGCGGGAATCTACGAGCAGTACTTC.

The CDR3 region is CASSLPGTGYYEQYF. The CDR3 DNA is TGCGCCAGCAGCTTGCCCGGGACAGGGTACTACGAGCAGTACTTC. The chain joins TRBV5-1 to TRBJ2-7; TRBD1 aligns across 9 bases. CDR1 and CDR2 from the germline V gene are SGHRS and YFSETQ. The CDR3 is 15 residues long. The V and J ends lost 1 base and 3 bases, in that order; junction bases with no gene match: 5.

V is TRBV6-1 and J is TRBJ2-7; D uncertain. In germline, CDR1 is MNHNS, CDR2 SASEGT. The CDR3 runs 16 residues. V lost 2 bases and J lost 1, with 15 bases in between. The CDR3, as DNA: TGTGCCAGCAGTGAAAAGGTCGGACCAGATTCCTACGAGCAGTACTTC. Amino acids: CASSEKVGPDSYEQYF.

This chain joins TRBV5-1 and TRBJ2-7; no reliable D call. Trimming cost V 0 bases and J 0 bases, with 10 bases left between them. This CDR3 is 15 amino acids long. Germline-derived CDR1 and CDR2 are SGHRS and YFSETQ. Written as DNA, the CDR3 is TGCGCCAGCAGCTTGGACCCCTCGGCCTCCTACGAGCAGTACTTC. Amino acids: CASSLDPSASYEQYF.

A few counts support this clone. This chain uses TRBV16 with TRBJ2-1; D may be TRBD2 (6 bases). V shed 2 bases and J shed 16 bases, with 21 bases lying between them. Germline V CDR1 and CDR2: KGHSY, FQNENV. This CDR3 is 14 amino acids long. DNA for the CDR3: TGTGCCAGCAGCCAAGATCGTCGCGGGGCGATAAGCTTCTTC. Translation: CASSQDRRGAISFF.

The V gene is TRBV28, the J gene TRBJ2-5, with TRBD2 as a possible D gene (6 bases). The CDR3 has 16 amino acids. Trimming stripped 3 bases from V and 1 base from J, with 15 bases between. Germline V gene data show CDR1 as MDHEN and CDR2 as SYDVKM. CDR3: CASSLSTGTLQETQYF. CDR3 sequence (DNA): TGTGCCAGCAGTTTGTCCACCGGGACTCTCCAAGAGACCCAGTACTTC.

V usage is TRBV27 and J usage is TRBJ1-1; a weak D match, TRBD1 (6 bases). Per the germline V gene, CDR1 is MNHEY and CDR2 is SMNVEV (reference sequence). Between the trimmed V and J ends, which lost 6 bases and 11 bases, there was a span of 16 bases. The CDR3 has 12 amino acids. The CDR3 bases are TGTGCCAGCAGCTCCGAGGGGGGTGGGGCTTTCTTT. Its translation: CASSSEGGGAFF.

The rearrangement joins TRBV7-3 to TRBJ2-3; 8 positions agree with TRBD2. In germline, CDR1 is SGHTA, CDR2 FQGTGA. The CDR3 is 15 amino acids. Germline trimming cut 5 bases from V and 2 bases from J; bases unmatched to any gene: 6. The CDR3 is CASSQKTSATDTQYF. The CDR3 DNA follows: TGTGCCAGCAGCCAAAAGACTAGCGCCACAGATACGCAGTATTTT.

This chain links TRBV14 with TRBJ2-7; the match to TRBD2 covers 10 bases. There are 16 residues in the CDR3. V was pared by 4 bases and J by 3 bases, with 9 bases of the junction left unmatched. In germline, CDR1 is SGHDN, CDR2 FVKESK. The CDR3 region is CASSLKSGRAFYEQYF. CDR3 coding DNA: TGTGCCAGCAGCCTAAAGAGCGGGAGGGCCTTCTACGAGCAGTACTTC.

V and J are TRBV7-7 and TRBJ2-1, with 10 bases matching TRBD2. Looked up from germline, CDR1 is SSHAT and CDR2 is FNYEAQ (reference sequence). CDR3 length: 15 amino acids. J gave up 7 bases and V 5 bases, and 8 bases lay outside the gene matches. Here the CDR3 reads CASSKLAGVVNEQFF. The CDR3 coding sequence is TGTGCCAGCAGCAAGCTAGCGGGAGTAGTTAATGAGCAGTTCTTC.

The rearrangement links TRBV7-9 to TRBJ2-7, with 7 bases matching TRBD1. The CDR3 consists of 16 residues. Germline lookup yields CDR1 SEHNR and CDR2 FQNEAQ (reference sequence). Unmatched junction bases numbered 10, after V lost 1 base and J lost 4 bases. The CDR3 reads CASSLETGFVGYEQYF. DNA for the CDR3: TGTGCCAGCAGCTTAGAGACAGGGTTTGTTGGGTACGAGCAGTACTTC. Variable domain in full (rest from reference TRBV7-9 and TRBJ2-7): DTGVSQNPRHKITKRGQNVTFRCDPISEHNRLYWYRQTLGQGPEFLTYFQNEAQLEKSRLLSDRFSAERPKGSFSTLEIQRTEQGDSAMYLCASSLETGFVGYEQYFGPGTRLTVT.

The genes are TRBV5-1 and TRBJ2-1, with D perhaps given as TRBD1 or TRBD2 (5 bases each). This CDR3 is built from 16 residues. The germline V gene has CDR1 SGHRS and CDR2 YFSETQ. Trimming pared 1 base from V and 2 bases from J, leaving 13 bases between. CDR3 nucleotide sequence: TGCGCCAGCAGCTTGACGGGACGGCGAACCTACAATGAGCAGTTCTTC. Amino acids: CASSLTGRRTYNEQFF.

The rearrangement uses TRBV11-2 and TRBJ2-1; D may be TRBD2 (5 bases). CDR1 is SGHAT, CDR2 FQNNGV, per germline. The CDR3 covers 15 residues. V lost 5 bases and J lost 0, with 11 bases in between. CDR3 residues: CASSVNGNSYNEQFF. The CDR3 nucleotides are TGTGCCAGCAGCGTCAACGGGAACTCCTACAATGAGCAGTTCTTC.

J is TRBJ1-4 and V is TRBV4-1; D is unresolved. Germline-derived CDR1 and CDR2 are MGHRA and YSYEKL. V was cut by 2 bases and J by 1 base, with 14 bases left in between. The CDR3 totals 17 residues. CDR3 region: CASSQSGWGGTNEKLFF. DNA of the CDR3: TGCGCCAGCAGCCAATCCGGATGGGGTGGAACTAATGAAAAACTGTTTTTT.

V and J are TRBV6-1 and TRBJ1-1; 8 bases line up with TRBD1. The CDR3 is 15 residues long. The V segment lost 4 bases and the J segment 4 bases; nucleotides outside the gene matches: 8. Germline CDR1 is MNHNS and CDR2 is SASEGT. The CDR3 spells CASSALDRAGTEAFF. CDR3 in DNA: TGTGCCAGCAGTGCCCTGGACAGGGCGGGCACTGAAGCTTTCTTT.

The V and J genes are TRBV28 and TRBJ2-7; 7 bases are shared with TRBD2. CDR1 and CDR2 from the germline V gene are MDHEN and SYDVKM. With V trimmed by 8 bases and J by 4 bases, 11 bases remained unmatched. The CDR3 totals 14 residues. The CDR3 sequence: CASESAGVYYEQYF. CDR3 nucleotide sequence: TGTGCCAGCGAAAGCGCGGGGGTTTATTACGAGCAGTACTTC.

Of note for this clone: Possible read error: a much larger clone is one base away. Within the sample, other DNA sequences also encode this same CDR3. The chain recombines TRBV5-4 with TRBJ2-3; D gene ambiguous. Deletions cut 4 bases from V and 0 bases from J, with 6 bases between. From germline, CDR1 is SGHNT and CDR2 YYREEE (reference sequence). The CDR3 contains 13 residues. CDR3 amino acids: CASSSTSTDTQYF. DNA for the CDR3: TGTGCCAGCAGCAGTACTAGCACAGATACGCAGTATTTT.

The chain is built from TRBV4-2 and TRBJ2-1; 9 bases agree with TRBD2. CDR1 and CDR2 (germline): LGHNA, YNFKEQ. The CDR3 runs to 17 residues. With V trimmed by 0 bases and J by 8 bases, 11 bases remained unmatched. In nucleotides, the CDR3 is TGTGCCAGCAGCCAAGATCGGTCTAGCGGGGACGGGGATGAGCAGTTCTTC. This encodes CASSQDRSSGDGDEQFF.